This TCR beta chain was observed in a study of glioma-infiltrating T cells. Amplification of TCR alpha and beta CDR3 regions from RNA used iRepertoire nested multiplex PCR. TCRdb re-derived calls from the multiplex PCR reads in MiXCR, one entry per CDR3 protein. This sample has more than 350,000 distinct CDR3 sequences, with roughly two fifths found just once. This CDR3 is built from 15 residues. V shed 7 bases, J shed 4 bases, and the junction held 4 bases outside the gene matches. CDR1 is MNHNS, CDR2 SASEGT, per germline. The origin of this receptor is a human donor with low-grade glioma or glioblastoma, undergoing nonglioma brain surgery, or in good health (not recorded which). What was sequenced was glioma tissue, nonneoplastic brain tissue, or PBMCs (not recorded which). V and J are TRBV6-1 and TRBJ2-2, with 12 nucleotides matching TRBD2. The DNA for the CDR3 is TGTGCCAGCACCGGACTAGCGGGGAGCACCGGGGAGCTGTTTTTT. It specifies CASTGLAGSTGELFF.